This entry is about one T cell receptor beta chain. Its antigen is unknown. Using positive magnetic bead selection on an AutoMACS, CD4+ and CD8+ cells were isolated, after which their purity was checked by flow cytometry. The data originate from a study of somatic mutations in cytotoxic T cells in rheumatoid arthritis. Study outcomes and limitations: CD8+ T-cell clonality showed no significant difference between rheumatoid arthritis patients and age-matched healthy controls. Each of about an eighth of the 65 patients had a largest CD8+ clone that made up more than 20% of CD8+ cells. Unlike healthy controls, rheumatoid arthritis patients had CD8+ clonality that increased with age.

V lost 2 bases, J lost 0 bases, and 7 bases lay in between. Germline V gives CDR1 ENHRY, CDR2 SYGVKD. The CDR3 is 15 residues long. Some clones are missing from TCRdb's copy, which holds only in-frame ones; the method was immunoSEQ multiplex PCR. Of about 16,000 clones listed, about 72% are singletons. The chain carries TRBV10-3 and TRBJ1-4; D gene unclear. The sample consisted of CD8+ T cells sorted from blood. The sequence was obtained from an adult with rheumatoid arthritis. The CDR3: CAISETGTTNEKLFF. DNA of the CDR3: TGTGCCATCAGTGAGACGGGGACAACTAATGAAAAACTGTTTTTT.